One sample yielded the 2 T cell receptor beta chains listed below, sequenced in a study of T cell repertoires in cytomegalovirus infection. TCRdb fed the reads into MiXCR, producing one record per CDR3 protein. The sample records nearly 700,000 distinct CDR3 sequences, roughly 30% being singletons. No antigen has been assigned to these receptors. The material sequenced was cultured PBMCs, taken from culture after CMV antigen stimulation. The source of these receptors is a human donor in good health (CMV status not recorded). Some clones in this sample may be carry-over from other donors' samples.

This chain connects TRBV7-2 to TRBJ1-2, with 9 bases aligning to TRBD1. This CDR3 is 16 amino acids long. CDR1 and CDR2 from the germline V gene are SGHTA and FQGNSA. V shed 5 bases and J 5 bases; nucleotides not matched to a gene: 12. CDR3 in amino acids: CASSPHPGQGRYGYTF. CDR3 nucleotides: TGTGCCAGCAGCCCTCACCCGGGACAGGGAAGATATGGCTACACCTTC.

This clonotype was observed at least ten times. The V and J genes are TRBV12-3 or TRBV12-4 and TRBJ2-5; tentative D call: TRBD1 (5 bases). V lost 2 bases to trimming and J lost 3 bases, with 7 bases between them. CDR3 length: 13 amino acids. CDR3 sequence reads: CASSLLGEETQYF. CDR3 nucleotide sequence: TGTGCCAGCAGTTTATTAGGGGAAGAGACCCAGTACTTC.